The 17 T cell receptor beta chains below come from one sample, sequenced in a study of blood T cell repertoires in COVID-19. TCRdb's table, derived via immunoSEQ multiplex PCR, lists solely in-frame clones and lacks some. The table lists tens of thousands of clones, roughly 87% of them singletons. Sequencing was performed on peripheral blood. Every receptor here comes from a man aged 70-80 years with acute or convalescent COVID-19.

This clone was found a few times. The V gene is TRBV30, the J gene TRBJ1-3; D is possibly TRBD1 (5 bases). Germline CDR1 GTSNPN, CDR2 SVGIG (reference sequence). Trimming cost V 4 bases and J 1 base, with 11 bases left between them. The CDR3 totals 14 residues. The chain's CDR3 is CAWTSGGSGNTIYF. The CDR3 DNA follows: TGTGCCTGGACTTCGGGGGGGTCTGGAAACACCATATATTTT.

The chain employs TRBV19 and TRBJ1-5, with 8 bases that match TRBD1. Germline V gene data show CDR1 as LNHDA and CDR2 as SQIVND (reference sequence). V shed 5 bases, J shed 7 bases, and the junction held 1 base outside the gene matches. The CDR3 has 12 residues. The CDR3 sequence is CASSQGAQPQHF. The CDR3 bases are TGTGCCAGTAGTCAGGGGGCCCAGCCCCAGCATTTT.

The chain couples TRBV7-2 to TRBJ1-6, with TRBD1 identical over 7 bases. The CDR3 length is 15 residues. Germline values: CDR1 SGHTA, CDR2 FQGNSA. Trimming took 1 base from V and 10 from J; bases not matched to a gene: 7. CDR3 nucleotides: TGTGCCAGCAGCTTAGAAATAGGGGGCTCGTCACCCCTCCACTTT. This encodes CASSLEIGGSSPLHF.

Note on this clone: The sample carries other DNA sequences with the same CDR3. The chain links TRBV7-3 to TRBJ2-1; TRBD2 matches 8 bases. The CDR3 is 16 residues long. Per the germline V gene, CDR1 is SGHTA and CDR2 is FQGTGA. V gave up 1 base and J gave up 0 bases; unmatched junction bases: 2. The CDR3 nucleotides are TGTGCCAGCAGCTTAAACGCGGGGGGCTCCTACAATGAGCAGTTCTTC. Amino acid sequence: CASSLNAGGSYNEQFF.

CDR3 loop: CASSIPGLASNEQFF. CDR3 DNA: TGTGCCAGCAGCATCCCGGGACTAGCGAGCAATGAGCAGTTCTTC. The gene calls are TRBV4-2 and TRBJ2-1; 10 nucleotides match TRBD2. The V gene end was trimmed by 5 bases and the J gene end by 6 bases; junction bases not matched to a gene: 7. The CDR3 extends over 15 amino acids. Germline V gene lookup returns CDR1 LGHNA and CDR2 YNFKEQ.

The J gene is TRBJ2-1, the V gene TRBV5-1, with 10 nucleotides matching TRBD1. The junction had 3 bases not matched to a gene; V was cut back by 2 bases and J by 4 bases. The germline gives CDR1 SGHRS, CDR2 YFSETQ. CDR3 size: 15 residues. The CDR3 DNA reads as TGCGCCAGCAGCTTTGACAGGGGGCAGTACAATGAGCAGTTCTTC. Amino acids: CASSFDRGQYNEQFF.

CDR3 nucleotides: TGCGCCAGCCGACAGGTTACGGGGGGGCCCTATGAGCAGTTCTTC. It specifies CASRQVTGGPYEQFF. This chain joins TRBV10-2 and TRBJ2-1; 8 bases are a match to TRBD2. The CDR3 length is 15 residues. CDR1 and CDR2 (germline): WSHSY, SAAADI. Trimming cost V 8 bases and J 8 bases; bases outside gene matches: 14.

The rearrangement uses TRBV6-5 and TRBJ1-2; D unclear. This CDR3 contains 14 residues. Germline V lookup: CDR1 MNHEY, CDR2 SVGAGI. The germline V and J ends were trimmed by 2 bases and 1 base, with 8 bases remaining between them. CDR3 sequence reads: CASSYGPDNYGYTF. The CDR3 nucleotides are TGTGCCAGCAGTTACGGCCCAGATAACTATGGCTACACCTTC.

The rearrangement uses TRBV5-5 and TRBJ2-4, with 7 positions matching TRBD1. Germline CDR1 SGHKS, CDR2 YYEKEE (reference sequence). With 5 bases clipped from V and 1 base from J, the junction kept 0 bases outside the gene matches. The CDR3 is made up of 13 amino acids. CDR3 nucleotide sequence: TGTGCCAGCAGACAGGGGGCCAAAAACATTCAGTACTTC. Amino acids: CASRQGAKNIQYF.

In its sample, this clone was seen once. The chain carries TRBV7-2 and TRBJ1-4, with D perhaps matching TRBD1 (6 bases). V was pared by 5 bases and J by 7 bases, with 17 bases between. The CDR3 consists of 15 residues. CDR1 is SGHTA and CDR2 is FQGNSA in the germline V gene. The CDR3 bases are TGTGCCAGCAGCGCAACAGGGTCCAAGGGTGAAAAACTGTTTTTT. Residues: CASSATGSKGEKLFF.

The chain recombines TRBV19 with TRBJ2-2; D perhaps matches TRBD2 (6 bases). Per the germline V gene, CDR1 is LNHDA and CDR2 is SQIVND (reference sequence). This CDR3 is 14 amino acids long. Trimming stripped 10 bases from V and 5 bases from J, with 17 bases between. The CDR3 nucleotides read TGTGCCACGGCTGTCGGGAGTTTTACCGGGGAGCTGTTTTTT. Protein: CATAVGSFTGELFF.

With respect to this clone: This specimen includes other DNA sequences encoding the same CDR3. The V gene is TRBV9, the J gene TRBJ1-1, with D unresolved. This CDR3 has 15 residues. Germline CDR1 reads SGDLS; CDR2 reads YYNGEE. Trimming pared 0 bases from V and 7 bases from J, leaving 16 bases between. The CDR3 sequence is CASSVEAGGVREAFF. CDR3 DNA: TGTGCCAGCAGCGTAGAGGCCGGAGGTGTTCGTGAAGCTTTCTTT.

CDR3 coding DNA: TGTGCCAGCGGTCGCGACCCAAGGAGCTCCTATAATTCACCCCTCCACTTT. It is translated as CASGRDPRSSYNSPLHF. V is TRBV27 and J is TRBJ1-6; D is ambiguous. Between the trimmed V and J ends, which lost 8 bases and 0 bases, there was a span of 17 bases. There are 17 residues in the CDR3. Germline V lookup: CDR1 MNHEY, CDR2 SMNVEV (reference sequence).

This chain joins TRBV2 and TRBJ2-2; no firm D call. CDR3 size: 16 residues. V was trimmed by 2 bases and J by 0 bases, leaving 10 bases between them. Germline lookup yields CDR1 SNHLY and CDR2 FYNNEI. CDR3 sequence: CASSEPPHPNTGELFF. In nucleotides, the CDR3 is TGTGCCAGCAGTGAACCTCCACACCCGAACACCGGGGAGCTGTTTTTT.

The V and J genes are TRBV5-1 and TRBJ1-1; D is unresolved. The CDR3 spans 14 residues. V was shortened by 0 bases and J by 3 bases, with 9 bases between the two germline ends. CDR1 is SGHRS and CDR2 is YFSETQ in the germline V gene. As DNA, the CDR3 is TGCGCCAGCAGCTTGGGTGTCCGGGACACTGAAGCTTTCTTT. Its protein product is CASSLGVRDTEAFF.

This chain connects TRBV4-3 to TRBJ1-5; D is undetermined. Between the trimmed V and J ends, which lost 1 base and 2 bases, there was a span of 9 bases. CDR3 length equals 15 residues. Germline V CDR1 and CDR2: LGHNA, YSLEER. This CDR3 is CASSQGGGGNQPQHF. The DNA of the CDR3 is TGCGCCAGCAGCCAAGGGGGAGGTGGCAATCAGCCCCAGCATTTT.

J is TRBJ2-2 and V is TRBV29-1, with D unresolved. The V gene lost 3 bases and the J gene lost 4 bases, with 12 bases spanning the gap. This CDR3 region has 14 residues. In germline, CDR1 is SQVTM, CDR2 ANQGSEA. The CDR3 DNA is TGCAGCGTTGATATGGGCACACTCACCGGGGAGCTGTTTTTT. It specifies CSVDMGTLTGELFF.